Below, 13 T cell receptor beta chains from the same sample are listed, as sequenced in a study of T-cell reconstitution after alpha-beta-depleted transplantation in children. Researchers prepared the TCRbeta library using unique molecular identifiers, the study reports. MiXCR, applied by TCRdb to the PCR reads, yields one record per CDR3 protein. Altogether about 980,000 distinct CDR3 sequences are present, about 29% being singletons, with the ten largest covering more than 25%. The source material was PBMCs, mostly from graft donor cells, sampled 360 days after TCRalphabeta/CD19-depleted stem cell transplant. The receptors were gathered from a boy in the first two years of life who had a stem cell transplant for SCID, so the T cells may come from the graft donor.

This clonotype was counted only a few times. The J gene is TRBJ1-1, the V gene TRBV5-1, with D possibly being TRBD1 (5 bases). CDR3 length equals 16 residues. Trimming stripped 1 base from V and 0 bases from J, with 13 bases between. In germline, CDR1 is SGHRS, CDR2 YFSETQ. This chain's CDR3 is CASSLSGLGVNTEAFF. CDR3 DNA: TGCGCCAGCAGCTTGAGCGGTCTAGGGGTGAACACTGAAGCTTTCTTT.

This clonotype was recorded only once. The chain links TRBV11-2 to TRBJ2-1, with 8 bases lining up with TRBD2. The CDR3 extends over 16 amino acids. Germline-derived CDR1 and CDR2 are SGHAT and FQNNGV. Trimming took 1 base from V and 6 from J; bases not matched to a gene: 8. The CDR3 nucleotides read TGTGCCAGCAGCTTAGTTTCGGGGGGGGGAAGCAATGAGCAGTTCTTC. Residues: CASSLVSGGGSNEQFF.

The V and J genes are TRBV9 and TRBJ2-5, with D unresolved. CDR3 length: 15 amino acids. The ends were cut back, 4 bases at V and 5 bases at J, with 18 bases in the middle. Germline lookup yields CDR1 SGDLS and CDR2 YYNGEE. The CDR3 DNA reads TGTGCCAGCAGCCCCCAATTCGCAATGGCGGAGACCCAGTACTTC. The encoded protein is CASSPQFAMAETQYF.

This clonotype appeared a few times. DNA of the CDR3: TGTGCCAGCAGCTTAGGACAGCTGGCCTACGAGCAGTACTTC. This encodes CASSLGQLAYEQYF. The rearrangement joins TRBV7-2 to TRBJ2-7; D perhaps matches TRBD1 (5 bases). This CDR3 spans 14 amino acids. The V gene's germline CDR1 is SGHTA and CDR2 FQGNSA. The V gene lost 1 base and the J gene lost 2 bases, with 9 bases spanning the gap.

The chain is built from TRBV2 and TRBJ2-2; D gene ambiguous. Trimming cost V 0 bases and J 8 bases, with 10 bases left between them. Germline values: CDR1 SNHLY, CDR2 FYNNEI. The CDR3 is 14 amino acids. CDR3 nucleotide sequence: TGTGCCAGCAGTGAAGCGCGGCTTGCAGGGGAGCTGTTTTTT. Translating it yields CASSEARLAGELFF. Drawing the rest from reference TRBV2 and TRBJ2-2, the complete variable domain is EPEVTQTPSHQVTQMGQEVILRCVPISNHLYFYWYRQILGQKVEFLVSFYNNEISEKSEIFDDQFSVERPDGSNFTLKIRSTKLEDSAMYFCASSEARLAGELFFGEGSRLTVL.

The rearrangement joins TRBV5-1 to TRBJ2-1; possibly TRBD1 or TRBD2 for D (5 bases each). Germline V CDR1 and CDR2: SGHRS, YFSETQ. This CDR3 comprises 15 residues. Trimming removed 4 bases from V and 0 bases from J, with 11 bases in between. The CDR3 loop reads CASSPRERSYNEQFF. CDR3 nucleotides: TGCGCCAGCAGCCCCAGGGAGCGCTCCTACAATGAGCAGTTCTTC.

J is TRBJ1-3 and V is TRBV12-3 or TRBV12-4; D is uncertain. The CDR3 runs 14 residues. V was cut by 2 bases and J by 5 bases, with 10 bases left in between. This chain's CDR3 is CASSLIVGRNTIYF. CDR3 nucleotide sequence: TGTGCCAGCAGTTTAATCGTCGGTCGAAACACCATATATTTT.

This chain links TRBV7-9 with TRBJ2-1; 8 bases line up with TRBD2. J lost 7 bases, V lost 1 base, and 12 bases had no gene match. The CDR3 covers 17 residues. The germline CDR1 and CDR2 sequences are SEHNR and FQNEAQ (reference sequence). In nucleotides, the CDR3 is TGTGCCAGCAGCTTAGTTTCCTACCAGCGGGGGAGAAATGAGCAGTTCTTC. The encoded protein is CASSLVSYQRGRNEQFF. The full variable domain, with the rest looked up from reference TRBV7-9 and TRBJ2-1, is DTGVSQNPRHKITKRGQNVTFRCDPISEHNRLYWYRQTLGQGPEFLTYFQNEAQLEKSRLLSDRFSAERPKGSFSTLEIQRTEQGDSAMYLCASSLVSYQRGRNEQFFGPGTRLTVL.

A few counts support this clonotype. The V gene is TRBV2, the J gene TRBJ1-2; D gene ambiguous. CDR1 and CDR2 (germline): SNHLY, FYNNEI. CDR3 length equals 14 residues. V was trimmed by 3 bases and J by 4 bases, leaving 12 bases between them. The CDR3 coding sequence is TGTGCCAGCAGTGACTCCGGCAATGGCTATGGCTACACCTTC. Encoded protein: CASSDSGNGYGYTF.

This clonotype was seen more than once but under ten times. The rearrangement joins TRBV12-3 or TRBV12-4 to TRBJ2-3; a possible D gene is TRBD1 (6 bases). The CDR3 sequence is 16 residues long. V was pared by 4 bases and J by 6 bases, with 20 bases between. The CDR3 reads CASSSITGNRGDTQYF. The CDR3 DNA is TGTGCCAGCAGTTCAATCACAGGGAATAGAGGGGATACGCAGTATTTT.

The V gene is TRBV12-3 or TRBV12-4, the J gene TRBJ1-2, with 9 bases that match TRBD1. With V trimmed by 4 bases and J by 6 bases, 6 bases remained unmatched. This CDR3 has 14 residues. The CDR3 DNA follows: TGTGCCAGCAGTTGGGGACAGGGTAATGATGGCTACACCTTC. Translation gives CASSWGQGNDGYTF.

This clonotype turned up a few times. The rearrangement uses TRBV6-1 and TRBJ2-7; 8 nucleotides line up with TRBD2. The germline CDR1 and CDR2 sequences are MNHNS and SASEGT. This CDR3 contains 16 residues. The V segment lost 6 bases and the J segment 7 bases; nucleotides outside the gene matches: 17. CDR3 sequence: CASRNSGGGLSWEQYF. CDR3 in DNA: TGTGCCAGCAGGAATTCGGGCGGGGGGCTCTCGTGGGAGCAGTACTTC.

This clonotype turned up a few times. The chain is built from TRBV7-8 and TRBJ1-4, with a possible D match to TRBD1 (6 bases). The CDR3 length is 15 residues. Per germline, CDR1 SGHVS and CDR2 FQNEAQ. V lost 6 bases and J lost 8, with 19 bases in between. CDR3 sequence (DNA): TGTGCCAGCAGGGCCCTACAGGGCGTAGGGGAAAAACTGTTTTTT. This translates into CASRALQGVGEKLFF.